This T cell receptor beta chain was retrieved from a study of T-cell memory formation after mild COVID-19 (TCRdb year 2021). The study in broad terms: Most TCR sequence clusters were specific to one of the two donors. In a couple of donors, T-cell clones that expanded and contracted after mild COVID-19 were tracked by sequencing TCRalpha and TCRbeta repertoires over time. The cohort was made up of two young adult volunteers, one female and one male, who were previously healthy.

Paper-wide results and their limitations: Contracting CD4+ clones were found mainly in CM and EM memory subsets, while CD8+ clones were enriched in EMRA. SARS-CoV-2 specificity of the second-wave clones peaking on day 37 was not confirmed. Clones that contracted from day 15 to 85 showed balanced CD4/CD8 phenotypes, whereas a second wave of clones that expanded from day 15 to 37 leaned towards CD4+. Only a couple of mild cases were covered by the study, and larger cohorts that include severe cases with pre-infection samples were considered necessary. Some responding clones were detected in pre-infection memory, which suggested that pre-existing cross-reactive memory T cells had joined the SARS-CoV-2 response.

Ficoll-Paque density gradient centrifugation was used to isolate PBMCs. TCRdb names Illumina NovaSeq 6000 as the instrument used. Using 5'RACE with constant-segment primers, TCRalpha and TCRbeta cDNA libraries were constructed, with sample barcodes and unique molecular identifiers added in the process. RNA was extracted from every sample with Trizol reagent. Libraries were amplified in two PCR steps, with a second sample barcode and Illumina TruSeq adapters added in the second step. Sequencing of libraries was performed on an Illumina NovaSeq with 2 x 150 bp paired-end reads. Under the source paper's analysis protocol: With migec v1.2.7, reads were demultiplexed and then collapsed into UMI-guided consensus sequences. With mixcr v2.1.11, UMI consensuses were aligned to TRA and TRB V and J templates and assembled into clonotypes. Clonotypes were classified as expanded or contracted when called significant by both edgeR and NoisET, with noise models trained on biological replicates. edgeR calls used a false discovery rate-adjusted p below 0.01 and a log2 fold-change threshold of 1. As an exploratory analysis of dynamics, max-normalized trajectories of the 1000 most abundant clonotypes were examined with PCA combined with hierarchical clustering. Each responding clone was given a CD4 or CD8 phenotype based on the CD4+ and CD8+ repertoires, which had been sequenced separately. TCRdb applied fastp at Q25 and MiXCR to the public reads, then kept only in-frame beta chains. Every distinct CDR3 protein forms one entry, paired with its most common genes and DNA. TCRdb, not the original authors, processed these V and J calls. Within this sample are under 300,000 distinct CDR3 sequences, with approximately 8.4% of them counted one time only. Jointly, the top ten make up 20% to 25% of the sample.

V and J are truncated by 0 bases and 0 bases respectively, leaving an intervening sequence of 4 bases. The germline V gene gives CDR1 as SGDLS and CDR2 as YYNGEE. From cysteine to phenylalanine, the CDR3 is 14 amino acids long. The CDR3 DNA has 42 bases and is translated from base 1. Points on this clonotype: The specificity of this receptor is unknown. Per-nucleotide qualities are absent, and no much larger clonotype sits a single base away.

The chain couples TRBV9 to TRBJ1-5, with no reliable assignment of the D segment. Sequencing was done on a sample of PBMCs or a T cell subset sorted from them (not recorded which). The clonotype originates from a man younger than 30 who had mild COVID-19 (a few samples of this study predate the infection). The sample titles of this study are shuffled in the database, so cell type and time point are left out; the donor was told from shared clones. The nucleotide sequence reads TGTGCCAGCAGCGTAGGGAGTAGCAATCAGCCCCAGCATTTT. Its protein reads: CASSVGSSNQPQHF.